These 5 T cell receptor beta chains originate from one sample sequenced in a study of brain T cells in children with intractable seizures. The method was immunoSEQ multiplex PCR; TCRdb's version includes in-frame clones alone and lacks a portion of them. The repertoire has tens of thousands of clones, about 93% of them found once; the top ten carry more than 1.5%. The material sequenced was peripheral blood, taken at surgery. All receptors come from a boy under three years old with tuberous sclerosis and intractable seizures.

Here the CDR3 reads CASSPTDSNYGYTF. CDR3 in DNA: TGTGCCAGCAGCCCGACAGACTCTAACTATGGCTACACCTTC. The chain carries TRBV9 and TRBJ1-2; D possibly corresponds to TRBD1 (5 bases). CDR1 is SGDLS and CDR2 is YYNGEE in the germline V gene. Deletions cut 4 bases from V and 0 bases from J, with 10 bases between. The CDR3 totals 14 residues.

The chain links TRBV9 to TRBJ2-7; 14 bases fit TRBD2. The CDR3 sequence is 20 residues long. Per germline, CDR1 SGDLS and CDR2 YYNGEE. V lost 4 bases, J lost 4 bases, and 19 bases stayed unmatched. The CDR3 nucleotides read TGTGCCAGCAGCATCCAACCCGGGACTAGCGGGAGCCGCACTTATTACGAGCAGTACTTC. Translating gives CASSIQPGTSGSRTYYEQYF. Full variable domain (remainder filled in from reference TRBV9 and TRBJ2-7): DSGVTQTPKHLITATGQRVTLRCSPRSGDLSVYWYQQSLDQGLQFLIQYYNGEERAKGNILERFSAQQFPDLHSELNLSSLELGDSALYFCASSIQPGTSGSRTYYEQYFGPGTRLTVT.

The genes are TRBV10-1 and TRBJ2-1; TRBD2 agrees at 14 bases. Germline loops: CDR1 WNHNN, CDR2 SYGVQD (reference sequence). Trimming cost V 6 bases and J 6 bases; bases outside gene matches: 4. The CDR3 extends over 15 amino acids. This CDR3 is CASSLTSGGGNEQFF. CDR3 DNA sequence: TGCGCCAGCAGCCTGACTAGCGGGGGGGGCAATGAGCAGTTCTTC.

The V call is TRBV3-1 (or the pseudogene TRBV3-2), the J call TRBJ1-5, with D possibly matching TRBD1 (5 bases). The V end was cut by 0 bases, the J end by 4 bases, with 16 bases between. The germline V gene encodes CDR1 LGHDT and CDR2 YNNKEL (reference sequence). This CDR3 spans 17 amino acids. CDR3 sequence reads: CASSQDGLGQTNQPQHF. The CDR3 DNA sequence: TGTGCCAGCAGCCAAGATGGTCTCGGACAAACTAATCAGCCCCAGCATTTT.

The V and J genes are TRBV3-1 (or the pseudogene TRBV3-2) and TRBJ1-2; D unclear. Trimming left V 1 base short and J 4 bases short, with 7 bases between. There are 13 residues in the CDR3. Per the germline V gene, CDR1 is LGHDT and CDR2 is YNNKEL (reference sequence). CDR3 protein: CASSQGVGYGYTF. CDR3 sequence (DNA): TGTGCCAGCAGCCAAGGGGTGGGCTATGGCTACACCTTC.